This is a list of T cell receptor beta chains from one sample in a study of cytomegalovirus exposure and HLA in healthy donors. Here immunoSEQ multiplex PCR was the method, and the copy in TCRdb shows in-frame clones only, minus some. The sample has tens of thousands of clones; around 94% are singletons. The sample comprised PBMCs. These receptors were obtained from a woman younger than 35 in good health and CMV-seropositive. Both conserved end residues are part of each CDR3. A D gene is named only where the DNA matches it firmly. The size entry is marked missing in some rows and otherwise reads once, few, many or a size class.

v_gene: TRBV19; j_gene: TRBJ2-7; abundance: .; d_gene: TRBD1; CDR3aa: CASSIRGGGTGFYEQYF; CDR3nt: TGTGCCAGTAGTATCAGGGGAGGAGGGACAGGATTCTACGAGCAGTACTTC
v_gene: TRBV6-1; j_gene: TRBJ1-2; abundance: .; d_gene: .; CDR3aa: CASSENTGTAQTF; CDR3nt: TGTGCCAGCAGTGAGAATACAGGGACGGCTCAGACCTTC
v_gene: TRBV7-9; j_gene: TRBJ2-6; abundance: .; d_gene: TRBD2; CDR3aa: CASSWGGAGANVLTF; CDR3nt: TGTGCCAGCAGCTGGGGGGGGGCTGGGGCCAACGTCCTGACTTTC
v_gene: TRBV9; j_gene: TRBJ1-4; abundance: .; d_gene: .; CDR3aa: CASSLPRSGETNEKLFF; CDR3nt: TGTGCCAGCAGCTTACCTCGATCAGGGGAAACTAATGAAAAACTGTTTTTT
v_gene: TRBV9; j_gene: TRBJ2-7; abundance: .; d_gene: TRBD1; CDR3aa: CASSAFWDRDYEQYF; CDR3nt: TGTGCCAGCAGCGCCTTCTGGGACAGGGATTACGAGCAGTACTTC
v_gene: TRBV5-4; j_gene: TRBJ2-7; abundance: .; d_gene: .; CDR3aa: CASSSGVAYEQYF; CDR3nt: TGTGCCAGCAGCTCGGGGGTTGCCTACGAGCAGTACTTC
v_gene: TRBV6-5; j_gene: TRBJ2-1; abundance: .; d_gene: TRBD1; CDR3aa: CASSRTGLRGEQFF; CDR3nt: TGTGCCAGCAGTCGGACAGGGTTAAGAGGTGAGCAGTTCTTC
v_gene: TRBV11-2; j_gene: TRBJ2-5; abundance: once; d_gene: TRBD1; CDR3aa: CASSPGTGGWETQYF; CDR3nt: TGTGCCAGCAGCCCCGGGACAGGGGGCTGGGAGACCCAGTACTTC
v_gene: TRBV19; j_gene: TRBJ1-5; abundance: few; d_gene: .; CDR3aa: CASSIEGRGNQPQHF; CDR3nt: TGTGCCAGTAGTATAGAGGGCAGGGGCAATCAGCCCCAGCATTTT
v_gene: TRBV7-3; j_gene: TRBJ2-2; abundance: .; d_gene: TRBD1; CDR3aa: CASSLQPGTGDTGELFF; CDR3nt: TGTGCCAGCAGCCTACAGCCAGGGACAGGGGATACCGGGGAGCTGTTTTTT
v_gene: TRBV20-1; j_gene: TRBJ2-1; abundance: .; d_gene: .; CDR3aa: CSGGDEQFF; CDR3nt: TGCAGTGGCGGGGATGAGCAGTTCTTC
v_gene: TRBV7-2; j_gene: TRBJ1-2; abundance: .; d_gene: TRBD1; CDR3aa: CASSSRDRVYGYTF; CDR3nt: TGTGCCAGCAGTTCCCGGGACAGGGTCTATGGCTACACCTTC
v_gene: TRBV11-2; j_gene: TRBJ2-1; abundance: once; d_gene: TRBD2; CDR3aa: CASTLSGNEQFF; CDR3nt: TGTGCCAGCACTCTTAGCGGGAATGAGCAGTTCTTC
v_gene: TRBV7-3; j_gene: TRBJ2-3; abundance: .; d_gene: .; CDR3aa: CASSGVGAADTQYF; CDR3nt: TGTGCCAGCAGTGGGGTGGGGGCGGCGGATACGCAGTATTTT
v_gene: TRBV19; j_gene: TRBJ2-1; abundance: .; d_gene: .; CDR3aa: CASSFTVTGNEQFF; CDR3nt: TGTGCCAGTAGTTTCACAGTAACCGGCAATGAGCAGTTCTTC
v_gene: TRBV18; j_gene: TRBJ1-4; abundance: .; d_gene: TRBD1; CDR3aa: CASSPTTRQGGEKLFF; CDR3nt: TGTGCCAGCTCACCCACTACGAGACAGGGTGGTGAAAAACTGTTTTTT
v_gene: TRBV27; j_gene: TRBJ2-5; abundance: .; d_gene: TRBD2; CDR3aa: CASRRLAGDETQYF; CDR3nt: TGTGCCAGCAGGAGACTAGCGGGAGACGAGACCCAGTACTTC
v_gene: TRBV11-3; j_gene: TRBJ2-2; abundance: .; d_gene: .; CDR3aa: CASSLGAGSAGELFF; CDR3nt: TGTGCCAGCAGCTTGGGCGCGGGAAGCGCCGGGGAGCTGTTTTTT
v_gene: TRBV28; j_gene: TRBJ2-3; abundance: .; d_gene: .; CDR3aa: CASSLRDTQYF; CDR3nt: TGTGCCAGCAGTCTACGTGATACGCAGTATTTT
v_gene: TRBV7-6; j_gene: TRBJ1-1; abundance: .; d_gene: TRBD1; CDR3aa: CASSVGTGGITEAFF; CDR3nt: TGTGCCAGCAGCGTAGGGACAGGGGGAATAACTGAAGCTTTCTTT
v_gene: TRBV5-1; j_gene: TRBJ1-1; abundance: .; d_gene: .; CDR3aa: CASSLAGVMNTEAFF; CDR3nt: TGCGCCAGCAGCTTGGCCGGGGTTATGAACACTGAAGCTTTCTTT
v_gene: TRBV7-2; j_gene: TRBJ1-2; abundance: .; d_gene: TRBD1; CDR3aa: CASSPTSAGGGYTF; CDR3nt: TGTGCCAGCAGCCCAACCTCGGCAGGGGGTGGCTACACCTTC
v_gene: TRBV11-3; j_gene: TRBJ1-1; abundance: many; d_gene: .; CDR3aa: CASSADSMNTEAFF; CDR3nt: TGTGCCAGCAGCGCGGACAGTATGAACACTGAAGCTTTCTTT
v_gene: TRBV6-5; j_gene: TRBJ1-2; abundance: once; d_gene: .; CDR3aa: CASSYGGAYGYTF; CDR3nt: TGTGCCAGCAGTTACGGGGGGGCATATGGCTACACCTTC
v_gene: TRBV6-4; j_gene: TRBJ1-1; abundance: .; d_gene: .; CDR3aa: CASGAQIPNTEAFF; CDR3nt: TGTGCCAGCGGGGCCCAAATACCGAACACTGAAGCTTTCTTT
v_gene: TRBV7-6; j_gene: TRBJ2-1; abundance: .; d_gene: TRBD2; CDR3aa: CASSLDASGREQFF; CDR3nt: TGTGCCAGCAGCTTAGACGCTAGCGGGCGTGAGCAGTTCTTC